In its sample, the clone carrying this T cell receptor beta chain was seen many times. Its antigen remains unknown. The data stem from a study of response to subunit inactivated influenza vaccine. Whole-study findings and limits: Authors suggested each seasonal influenza vaccination recruits few new T cells.

Germline V gene data show CDR1 as MDHEN and CDR2 as SYDVKM. This CDR3 has 14 residues. After removal of 6 bases from V and 7 bases from J, the junction contained 9 bases not matched to a gene. TCRdb re-called the RT-PCR reads through MiXCR, storing one row per CDR3 protein. The sample has just under 250,000 distinct CDR3 sequences, 9.5% to 15% seen once; the top ten hold approximately 8.4%. Sequencing used non-naive T cells sorted from PBMCs, obtained 14 to 15 days before vaccination. This sequence was found in a man aged 50 or older who received an inactivated influenza vaccine. V usage is TRBV28 and J usage is TRBJ2-7, with TRBD1 identical over 10 bases. This CDR3 reads CASSPGDRGLEQYF. CDR3 sequence (DNA): TGTGCCAGCAGCCCTGGGGACAGGGGTTTAGAGCAGTACTTC.